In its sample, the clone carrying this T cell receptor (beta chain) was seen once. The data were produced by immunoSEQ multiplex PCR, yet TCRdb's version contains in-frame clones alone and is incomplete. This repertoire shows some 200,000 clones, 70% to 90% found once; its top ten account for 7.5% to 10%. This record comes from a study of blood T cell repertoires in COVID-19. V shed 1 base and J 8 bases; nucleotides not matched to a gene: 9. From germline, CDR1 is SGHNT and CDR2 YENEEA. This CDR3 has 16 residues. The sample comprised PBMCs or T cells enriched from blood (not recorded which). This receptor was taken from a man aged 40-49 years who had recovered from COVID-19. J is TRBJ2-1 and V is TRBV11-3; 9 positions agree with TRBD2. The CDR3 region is CASSLASGRIGDEQFF. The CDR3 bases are TGTGCCAGCAGCTTAGCAAGCGGGAGGATAGGGGATGAGCAGTTCTTC.